This T cell receptor beta chain came from a study of CD8 T cells in ankylosing spondylitis. The table lists this clonotype with many counts. Antigen unknown. V was clipped by 1 base and J by 3 bases, with 0 bases between them. The CDR3 is made up of 11 amino acids. The germline V gene encodes CDR1 SEHNR and CDR2 FQNEAQ (reference sequence). Findings of the study overall: Disease-linked clones reportedly concentrated significantly in matched ankylosing spondylitis synovial fluid. Several highly homologous variants formed a TCR beta motif that appeared characteristic of ankylosing spondylitis blood. Within peripheral blood, clones linked to disease were CD8+ and relatively rare.

Each TCR beta library was made by quantitative 5'-RACE that incorporated molecular barcodes. TCRdb reprocessed the 5' RACE reads with MiXCR, giving one entry per CDR3 protein. Of hundreds of thousands of distinct CDR3 sequences listed, about 24% were seen once; the top ten hold roughly 0.8%. Sequencing was carried out using blood, either unsorted or a sorted T cell fraction (not recorded which). The rearrangement uses TRBV7-9 and TRBJ1-1; D ambiguous. The source is a male donor with ankylosing spondylitis. The CDR3 nucleotides are TGTGCCAGCAGCTTAGACACTGAAGCTTTCTTT. This encodes CASSLDTEAFF.